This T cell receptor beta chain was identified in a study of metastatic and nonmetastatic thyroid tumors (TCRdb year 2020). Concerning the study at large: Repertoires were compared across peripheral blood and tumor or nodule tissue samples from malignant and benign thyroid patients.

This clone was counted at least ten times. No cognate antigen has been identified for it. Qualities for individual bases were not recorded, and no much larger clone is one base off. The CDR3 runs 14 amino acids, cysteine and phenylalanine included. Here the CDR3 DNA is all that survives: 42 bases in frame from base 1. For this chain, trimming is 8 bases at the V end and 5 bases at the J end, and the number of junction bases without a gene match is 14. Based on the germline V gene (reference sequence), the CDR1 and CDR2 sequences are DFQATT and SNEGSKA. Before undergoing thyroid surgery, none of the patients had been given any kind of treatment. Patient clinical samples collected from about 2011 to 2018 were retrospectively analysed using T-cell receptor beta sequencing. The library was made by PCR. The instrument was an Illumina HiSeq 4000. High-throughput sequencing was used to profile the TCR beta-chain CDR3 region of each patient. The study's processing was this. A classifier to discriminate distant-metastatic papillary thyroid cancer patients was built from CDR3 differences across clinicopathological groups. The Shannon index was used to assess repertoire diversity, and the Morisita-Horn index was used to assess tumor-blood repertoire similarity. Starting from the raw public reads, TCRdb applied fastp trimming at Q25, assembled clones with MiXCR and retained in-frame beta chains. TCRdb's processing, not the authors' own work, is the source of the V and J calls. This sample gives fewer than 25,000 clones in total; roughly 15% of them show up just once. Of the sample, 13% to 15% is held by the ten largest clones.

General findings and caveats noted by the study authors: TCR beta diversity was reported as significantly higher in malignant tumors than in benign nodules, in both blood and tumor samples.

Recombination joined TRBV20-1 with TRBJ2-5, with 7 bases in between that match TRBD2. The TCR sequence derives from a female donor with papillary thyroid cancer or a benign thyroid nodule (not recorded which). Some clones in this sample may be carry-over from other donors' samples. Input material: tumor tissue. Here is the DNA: TGCAGTTCCCCCCGGGAAGGGAGGGAGGAGACCCAGTACTTC. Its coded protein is CSSPREGREETQYF.